Listed here are 31 T cell receptor beta chains from one sample, sequenced in a study of OX40 agonist ivuxolimab in advanced cancers. The table came from immunoSEQ multiplex PCR; TCRdb's copy has only in-frame clones and leaves some out. The data contain around 140,000 clones, about 93% of them seen just once; the ten biggest clones take up 1%. The material was CD4+ or CD8+ T cells sorted from blood, obtained in a trial of the OX40 agonist ivuxolimab. These TCRs come from an adult with an advanced solid tumor such as melanoma, head and neck, liver or kidney cancer.

The chain combines TRBV5-1 with TRBJ2-5; TRBD2 agrees at 7 bases. The CDR3 sequence is 15 residues long. Germline V gene data show CDR1 as SGHRS and CDR2 as YFSETQ. J gave up 4 bases and V 0 bases, and 6 bases lay outside the gene matches. CDR3 sequence (DNA): TGCGCCAGCAGCTTGGAGGGAGGGCCGTCAGAGACCCAGTACTTC. Amino acids: CASSLEGGPSETQYF.

The chain uses TRBV5-1 and TRBJ2-1, with 9 positions matching TRBD1. Germline CDR1 reads SGHRS; CDR2 reads YFSETQ. V was pared by 4 bases and J by 4 bases, with 6 bases of the junction left unmatched. The CDR3 contains 15 residues. DNA for the CDR3: TGCGCCAGCAGCCGCGGGACAGGGACATACAATGAGCAGTTCTTC. This encodes CASSRGTGTYNEQFF.

This chain uses TRBV7-2 with TRBJ1-2; TRBD1 matches 8 bases. In germline, CDR1 is SGHTA, CDR2 FQGNSA. Trimming removed 5 bases from V and 8 bases from J; junction bases left unmatched: 13. This CDR3 comprises 15 residues. The CDR3 sequence is CASSPIPGQAAGYTF. The CDR3, as DNA: TGTGCCAGCAGCCCCATCCCGGGACAGGCGGCCGGCTACACCTTC. The entire variable domain, with the rest obtained from reference TRBV7-2 and TRBJ1-2, is as follows: GAGVSQSPSNKVTEKGKDVELRCDPISGHTALYWYRQSLGQGLEFLIYFQGNSAPDKSGLPSDRFSAERTGGSVSTLTIQRTQQEDSAVYLCASSPIPGQAAGYTFGSGTRLTVV.

The chain links TRBV10-3 to TRBJ2-1; 9 bases agree with TRBD2. The CDR3 covers 16 residues. V trimming: 4 bases; J trimming: 4 bases; junction bases outside the gene matches: 8. The germline V gene has CDR1 ENHRY and CDR2 SYGVKD. As DNA, the CDR3 is TGTGCCATCAGTGGCCCAGCGCGGGGGGGATACAATGAGCAGTTCTTC. It specifies CAISGPARGGYNEQFF.

V gene TRBV4-3 combines with J gene TRBJ2-1; D uncertain. The V and J ends lost 1 base and 0 bases respectively, with 10 bases between them. The CDR3 is 16 residues long. CDR1 LGHNA and CDR2 YSLEER come from the germline V gene. The CDR3 bases are TGCGCCAGCAGCCAAGCCCCAGAGAGCTCCTACAATGAGCAGTTCTTC. Translated: CASSQAPESSYNEQFF.

The chain joins TRBV29-1 to TRBJ2-3; no clear D gene. V lost 0 bases to trimming and J lost 3 bases, with 7 bases between them. Per the germline V gene, CDR1 is SQVTM and CDR2 is ANQGSEA. This CDR3 has 13 residues. CDR3 region: CSVEEFRTDTQYF. CDR3 in DNA: TGCAGCGTTGAAGAATTTAGAACAGATACGCAGTATTTT.

About this clone: Germline is not matched at one junction end, which may reflect a read error. The genes are TRBV10-3 and TRBJ1-2; D gene unclear. CDR3 size: 14 residues. The germline V gene encodes CDR1 ENHRY and CDR2 SYGVKD. For the CDR3, the DNA is TGTGCCAGCAGTTTAGACTCGCCGAACTATGGCTACACCTTC. Amino acids: CASSLDSPNYGYTF.

This sequence joins TRBV5-6 and TRBJ1-1; D not certain. CDR3 size: 12 residues. V was shortened by 4 bases and J by 10 bases, with 14 bases between the two germline ends. Germline lookup yields CDR1 SGHDT and CDR2 YYEEEE. The CDR3, as DNA: TGTGCCAGCAGCCCTCGGGCTAGCCGAGCTTTCTTT. Protein product: CASSPRASRAFF.

The J gene is TRBJ2-5, the V gene TRBV5-4, with D possibly TRBD2 on 6 matching bases. Trimming removed 2 bases from V and 4 bases from J, with 9 bases in between. The CDR3 contains 13 residues. Germline CDR1 SGHNT, CDR2 YYREEE (reference sequence). The CDR3 here is CASSLQRVETQYF. CDR3 nucleotide sequence: TGTGCCAGCAGCTTACAGCGGGTAGAGACCCAGTACTTC.

The chain couples TRBV9 to TRBJ2-1, with TRBD2 identical over 9 bases. The CDR3 has 20 residues. Trimming took 3 bases from V and 0 from J; bases not matched to a gene: 16. CDR1 and CDR2 (germline): SGDLS, YYNGEE. CDR3: CASSEARVAGALSSYNEQFF. Written as DNA, the CDR3 is TGTGCCAGCAGCGAGGCCCGGGTAGCGGGGGCCCTGAGCTCCTACAATGAGCAGTTCTTC.

V gene TRBV6-5 combines with J gene TRBJ2-2; the D is unclear. The germline gives CDR1 MNHEY, CDR2 SVGAGI. This CDR3 is built from 14 residues. With 6 bases removed from V and 2 bases from J, the gap between germline ends came to 10 bases. The CDR3 protein is CASRRDYNTGELFF. The CDR3, as DNA: TGTGCCAGCAGGAGAGATTATAACACCGGGGAGCTGTTTTTT.

The gene calls are TRBV27 and TRBJ1-2; D is possibly TRBD1 (6 bases). The CDR3 covers 17 residues. Looked up from germline, CDR1 is MNHEY and CDR2 is SMNVEV (reference sequence). With 6 bases removed from V and 3 bases from J, the gap between germline ends came to 23 bases. CDR3 nucleotides: TGTGCCAGCAGACCCTACTTCGTGGGGGGGCCCTACTATGGCTACACCTTC. Its protein product is CASRPYFVGGPYYGYTF.

This sequence joins TRBV6-5 and TRBJ1-5; 10 bases are a match to TRBD1. The CDR3 is made up of 15 amino acids. From germline, CDR1 is MNHEY and CDR2 SVGAGI. Trimming took 4 bases from V and 7 from J; bases not matched to a gene: 7. The CDR3: CASSSDRGRGQPQHF. The CDR3 DNA follows: TGTGCCAGCAGTTCAGACAGGGGGCGCGGGCAGCCCCAGCATTTT.

This clone occurred a few times. The rearrangement joins TRBV6-5 to TRBJ2-7, with D perhaps TRBD2 (6 bases). CDR3 length: 14 residues. Trimming removed 4 bases at V and 3 bases at J, with 13 bases between. The germline V gene encodes CDR1 MNHEY and CDR2 SVGAGI. This CDR3 reads CASSWSPGDYEQYF. CDR3 DNA sequence: TGTGCCAGCAGTTGGTCTCCGGGGGACTACGAGCAGTACTTC.

This chain uses TRBV5-1 with TRBJ2-3; 10 bases map to TRBD2. J lost 2 bases, V lost 0 bases, and 6 bases had no gene match. The CDR3 spans 17 residues. The germline V gene encodes CDR1 SGHRS and CDR2 YFSETQ. The CDR3 spells CASSLGLLAGITDTQYF. The CDR3 nucleotides are TGCGCCAGCAGCTTGGGGTTACTAGCGGGGATCACAGATACGCAGTATTTT.

This sequence joins TRBV4-3 and TRBJ2-3; perhaps TRBD2 as D (5 bases). Trimming shortened V by 1 base and J by 2 bases, and 16 bases separated the two germline ends. The CDR3 is made up of 17 amino acids. Germline-derived CDR1 and CDR2 are LGHNA and YSLEER. The CDR3: CASSQGTAPLSTDTQYF. The CDR3 DNA reads TGCGCCAGCAGCCAAGGGACTGCTCCCCTATCCACAGATACGCAGTATTTT.

This clone has just a few counts. The chain carries TRBV27 and TRBJ1-1; 8 bases are shared with TRBD1. The CDR3 length is 14 residues. The germline V gene encodes CDR1 MNHEY and CDR2 SMNVEV (reference sequence). Trimming cost V 5 bases and J 6 bases; bases outside gene matches: 8. Here the CDR3 reads CASSHRQGYPEAFF. In nucleotides, the CDR3 is TGTGCCAGCAGTCATAGACAGGGGTATCCTGAAGCTTTCTTT.

V gene TRBV27 combines with J gene TRBJ2-5, with D possibly TRBD2 on 6 matching bases. The better agreement between TRBJ2-7 and the DNA end casts doubt on the J call. Germline assignment: CDR1 MNHEY and CDR2 SMNVEV (reference sequence). There are 14 residues in the CDR3. CDR3 DNA: TGTGCCAGCAGTCCCCAGATGTGGAGGGGCGAGCAGTACTTC. This gives the protein CASSPQMWRGEQYF.

The rearrangement links TRBV15 to TRBJ2-5; 8 bases match TRBD2. There are 15 residues in the CDR3. With 8 bases clipped from V and 5 bases from J, the junction kept 13 bases outside the gene matches. CDR1 and CDR2 from the germline V gene are LNHNV and YYDKDF (reference sequence). The CDR3 nucleotides are TGTGCCACCCGCCGGGAGGGGAAAAATGGGGAGACCCAGTACTTC. Translation gives CATRREGKNGETQYF.

The chain has TRBV19 and TRBJ1-1; 10 bases map to TRBD1. After removal of 5 bases from V and 4 bases from J, the junction contained 7 bases not matched to a gene. This CDR3 comprises 15 residues. Germline assignment: CDR1 LNHDA and CDR2 SQIVND (reference sequence). The CDR3 bases are TGTGCCAGTAGTCAACGGACAGGGGGTGGCACTGAAGCTTTCTTT. It is translated as CASSQRTGGGTEAFF.

The chain joins TRBV7-2 to TRBJ2-1, with D hard to call. Trimming took off 5 bases at V and 10 bases at J, with 15 bases between the two ends. The CDR3 consists of 13 residues. Germline lookup yields CDR1 SGHTA and CDR2 FQGNSA. The CDR3 DNA sequence: TGTGCCAGCAGCACGCTCCCTAGGAACGAGCAGTTCTTC. Translating it yields CASSTLPRNEQFF.

This chain uses TRBV4-3 with TRBJ1-6; TRBD1 might be the D (6 bases). V was trimmed by 2 bases and J by 10 bases, leaving 15 bases between them. The germline V gene has CDR1 LGHNA and CDR2 YSLEER. This CDR3 has 15 residues. The DNA for the CDR3 is TGCGCCAGCAGCCAATTAACAGGGTTTAACTCACCCCTCCACTTT. Amino acid sequence: CASSQLTGFNSPLHF.

The chain uses TRBV5-8 and TRBJ2-1, with D hard to call. CDR3 length: 15 residues. Trimming removed 4 bases at V and 0 bases at J, with 11 bases between. The V gene's germline CDR1 is SGHTS and CDR2 YDEGEE. The CDR3 spells CASSRLGSSYNEQFF. In DNA form, the CDR3 reads TGTGCCAGCAGCCGTTTAGGAAGCTCCTACAATGAGCAGTTCTTC.

This rearrangement joins TRBV19 to TRBJ2-4; TRBD1 matches at 7 bases. The CDR3 has 12 amino acids. V trimming: 5 bases; J trimming: 8 bases; junction bases outside the gene matches: 3. Germline values: CDR1 LNHDA, CDR2 SQIVND (reference sequence). CDR3 in amino acids: CASSDRAHIQYF. DNA for the CDR3: TGTGCCAGTAGTGACAGGGCACACATTCAGTACTTC.

About this clone: An end of the junction does not agree with germline; a read error may underlie this. The chain couples TRBV6-6 to TRBJ2-7, with a tentative D call TRBD2 (5 bases). Germline values: CDR1 MNHNY, CDR2 SVGAGI (reference sequence). The CDR3 is 12 residues long. Here the CDR3 DNA reads TGTGCCAGCAGTTACTCGAATTTCATGGGAGACTTC. It translates to CASSYSNFMGDF.

The rearrangement uses TRBV2 and TRBJ1-3; D gene unclear. Trimming shortened V by 7 bases and J by 4 bases, and 11 bases separated the two germline ends. Germline CDR1 reads SNHLY; CDR2 reads FYNNEI. The CDR3 sequence is 13 residues long. CDR3 protein: CASILELGNTIYF. The CDR3 region has the DNA TGTGCCAGCATTCTCGAACTGGGAAACACCATATATTTT. Supplemented by reference TRBV2 and TRBJ1-3, the full variable domain reads EPEVTQTPSHQVTQMGQEVILRCVPISNHLYFYWYRQILGQKVEFLVSFYNNEISEKSEIFDDQFSVERPDGSNFTLKIRSTKLEDSAMYFCASILELGNTIYFGEGSWLTVV.

The chain combines TRBV5-4 with TRBJ2-1; D may be TRBD2 (7 bases). Deletions cut 1 base from V and 0 bases from J, with 14 bases between. The CDR3 extends over 17 amino acids. Germline V gene lookup returns CDR1 SGHNT and CDR2 YYREEE (reference sequence). The chain's CDR3 is CASSLFGGGRSYNEQFF. CDR3 nucleotide sequence: TGTGCCAGCAGCTTGTTCGGCGGGGGCCGCTCCTACAATGAGCAGTTCTTC.

The chain has TRBV5-4 and TRBJ2-7, with D perhaps TRBD2 (6 bases). Trimming pared 0 bases from V and 3 bases from J, leaving 7 bases between. Germline CDR1 reads SGHNT; CDR2 reads YYREEE (reference sequence). The CDR3 is 13 residues long. CDR3 loop: CASSLERVYEQYF. CDR3 DNA sequence: TGTGCCAGCAGCTTGGAGCGGGTCTACGAGCAGTACTTC.

V usage is TRBV25-1 and J usage is TRBJ2-2, with D possibly matching TRBD2 (5 bases). The ends were cut back, 4 bases at V and 6 bases at J, with 12 bases in the middle. The germline V gene has CDR1 MGHDK and CDR2 SYGVNS. The CDR3 sequence is 14 residues long. CDR3 nucleotide sequence: TGTGCCAGCAGTGGGGAACTAGTTCCCGGGGAGCTGTTTTTT. As protein: CASSGELVPGELFF.

This sequence joins TRBV27 and TRBJ2-1; no firm D call. Germline V lookup: CDR1 MNHEY, CDR2 SMNVEV (reference sequence). The V and J ends lost 5 bases and 4 bases respectively, with 9 bases between them. The CDR3 runs to 13 residues. CDR3 amino acids: CASSPGPYNEQFF. The CDR3 nucleotides read TGTGCCAGCAGTCCCGGGCCTTACAATGAGCAGTTCTTC.

This chain joins TRBV28 and TRBJ2-3; perhaps TRBD1 as D (5 bases). Trimming shortened V by 6 bases and J by 2 bases, and 9 bases separated the two germline ends. The CDR3 spans 13 residues. Germline V gene sequence: CDR1 MDHEN, CDR2 SYDVKM. The CDR3: CASRKQVTDTQYF. Here the CDR3 DNA reads TGTGCCAGCAGAAAACAGGTCACAGATACGCAGTATTTT.